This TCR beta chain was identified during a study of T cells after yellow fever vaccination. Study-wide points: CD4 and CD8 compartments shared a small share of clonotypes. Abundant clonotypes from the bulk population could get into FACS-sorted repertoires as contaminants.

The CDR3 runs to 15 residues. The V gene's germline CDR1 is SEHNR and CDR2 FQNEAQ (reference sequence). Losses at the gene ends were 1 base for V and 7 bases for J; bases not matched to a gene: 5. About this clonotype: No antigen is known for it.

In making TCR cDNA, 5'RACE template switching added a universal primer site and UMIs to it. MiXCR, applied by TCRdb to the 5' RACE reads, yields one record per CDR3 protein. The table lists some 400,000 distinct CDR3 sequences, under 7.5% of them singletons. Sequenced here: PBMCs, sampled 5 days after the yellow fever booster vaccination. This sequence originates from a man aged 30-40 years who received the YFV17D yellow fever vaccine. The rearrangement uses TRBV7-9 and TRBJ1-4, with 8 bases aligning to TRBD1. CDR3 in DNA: TGTGCCAGCAGCTTAGGGGCCGGGACAGGTGAAAAACTGTTTTTT. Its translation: CASSLGAGTGEKLFF.